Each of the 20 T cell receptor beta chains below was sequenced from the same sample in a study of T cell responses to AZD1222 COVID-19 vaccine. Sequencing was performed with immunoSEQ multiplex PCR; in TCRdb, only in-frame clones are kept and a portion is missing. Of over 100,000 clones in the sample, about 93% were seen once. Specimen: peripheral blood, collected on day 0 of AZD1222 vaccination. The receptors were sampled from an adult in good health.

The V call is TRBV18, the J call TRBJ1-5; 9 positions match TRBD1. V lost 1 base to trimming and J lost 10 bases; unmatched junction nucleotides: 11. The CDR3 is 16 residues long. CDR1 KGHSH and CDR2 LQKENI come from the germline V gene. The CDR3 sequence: CASSPQARTGVGPQHF. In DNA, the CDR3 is TGTGCCAGCTCACCACAAGCCCGGACAGGGGTTGGTCCCCAGCATTTT.

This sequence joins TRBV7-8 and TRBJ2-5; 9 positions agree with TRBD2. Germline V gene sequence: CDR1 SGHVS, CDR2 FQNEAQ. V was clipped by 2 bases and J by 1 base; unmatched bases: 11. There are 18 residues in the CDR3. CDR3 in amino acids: CASSLRGAGTSSQETQYF. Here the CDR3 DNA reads TGTGCCAGCAGCTTAAGGGGGGCTGGGACTAGCAGCCAAGAGACCCAGTACTTC.

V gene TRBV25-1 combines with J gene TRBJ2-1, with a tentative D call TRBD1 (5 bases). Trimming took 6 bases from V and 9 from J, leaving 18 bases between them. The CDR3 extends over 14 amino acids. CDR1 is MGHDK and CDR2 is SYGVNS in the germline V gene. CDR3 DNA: TGTGCCAGCAGGGGGCCCGGTAGCACGAGTGAGCAGTTCTTC. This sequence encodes CASRGPGSTSEQFF.

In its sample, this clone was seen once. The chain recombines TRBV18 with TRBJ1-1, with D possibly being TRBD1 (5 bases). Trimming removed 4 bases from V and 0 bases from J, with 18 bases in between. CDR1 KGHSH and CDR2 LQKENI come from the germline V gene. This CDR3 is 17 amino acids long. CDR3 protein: CASSLQVWGSMNTEAFF. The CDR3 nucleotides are TGTGCCAGCTCACTACAGGTCTGGGGCTCCATGAACACTGAAGCTTTCTTT.

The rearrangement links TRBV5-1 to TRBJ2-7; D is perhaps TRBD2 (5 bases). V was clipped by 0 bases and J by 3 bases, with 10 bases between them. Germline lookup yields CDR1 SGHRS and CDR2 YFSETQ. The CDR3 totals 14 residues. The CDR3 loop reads CASSLAGEYYEQYF. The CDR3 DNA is TGCGCCAGCAGCTTGGCTGGGGAGTACTACGAGCAGTACTTC.

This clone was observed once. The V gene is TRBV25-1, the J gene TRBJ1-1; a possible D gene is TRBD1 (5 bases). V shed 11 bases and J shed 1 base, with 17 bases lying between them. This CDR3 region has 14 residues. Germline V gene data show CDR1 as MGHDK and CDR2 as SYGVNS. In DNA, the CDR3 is TGTGCCGCGAGTGAACCAGGACAGAACACTGAAGCTTTCTTT. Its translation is CAASEPGQNTEAFF. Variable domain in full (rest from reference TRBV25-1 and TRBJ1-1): EADIYQTPRYLVIGTGKKITLECSQTMGHDKMYWYQQDPGMELHLIHYSYGVNSTEKGDLSSESTVSRIRTEHFPLTLESARPSHTSQYLCAASEPGQNTEAFFGQGTRLTVV.

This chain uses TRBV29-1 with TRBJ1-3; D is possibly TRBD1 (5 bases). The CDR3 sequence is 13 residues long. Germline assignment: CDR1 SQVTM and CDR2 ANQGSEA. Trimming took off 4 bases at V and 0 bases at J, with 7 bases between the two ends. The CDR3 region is CSVGRDSGNTIYF. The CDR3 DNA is TGCAGCGTTGGCAGGGACTCTGGAAACACCATATATTTT.

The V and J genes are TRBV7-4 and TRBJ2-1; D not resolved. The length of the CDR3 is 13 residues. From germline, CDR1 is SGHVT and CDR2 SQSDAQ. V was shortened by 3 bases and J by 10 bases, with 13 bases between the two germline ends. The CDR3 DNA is TGTGCCAGCAGCTTCCCTTACTTTGCAGAGCAGTTCTTC. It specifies CASSFPYFAEQFF.

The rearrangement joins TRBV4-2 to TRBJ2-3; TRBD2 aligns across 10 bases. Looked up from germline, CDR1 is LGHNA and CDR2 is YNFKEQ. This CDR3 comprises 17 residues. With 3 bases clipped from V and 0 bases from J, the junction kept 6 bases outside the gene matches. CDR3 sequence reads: CASSHVTSGMSTDTQYF. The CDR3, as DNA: TGTGCCAGCAGCCACGTAACTAGCGGGATGAGCACAGATACGCAGTATTTT.

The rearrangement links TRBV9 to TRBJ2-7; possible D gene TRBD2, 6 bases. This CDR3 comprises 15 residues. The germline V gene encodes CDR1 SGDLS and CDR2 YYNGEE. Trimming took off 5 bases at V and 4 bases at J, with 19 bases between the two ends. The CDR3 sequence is CASSRSPGDIYEQYF. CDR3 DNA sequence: TGTGCCAGCAGTCGGTCACCGGGAGATATTTACGAGCAGTACTTC.

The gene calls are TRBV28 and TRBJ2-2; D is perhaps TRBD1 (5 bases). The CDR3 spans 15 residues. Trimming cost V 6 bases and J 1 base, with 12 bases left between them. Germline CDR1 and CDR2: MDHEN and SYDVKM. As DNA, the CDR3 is TGTGCCAGCAGCCCTCAAACAGGGAACACCGGGGAGCTGTTTTTT. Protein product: CASSPQTGNTGELFF.

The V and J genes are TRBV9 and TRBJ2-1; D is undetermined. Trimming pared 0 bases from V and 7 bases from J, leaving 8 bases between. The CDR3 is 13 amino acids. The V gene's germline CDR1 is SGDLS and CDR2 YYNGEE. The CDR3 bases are TGTGCCAGCAGCGTAGTTCTCAATAATGAGCAGTTCTTC. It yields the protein CASSVVLNNEQFF.

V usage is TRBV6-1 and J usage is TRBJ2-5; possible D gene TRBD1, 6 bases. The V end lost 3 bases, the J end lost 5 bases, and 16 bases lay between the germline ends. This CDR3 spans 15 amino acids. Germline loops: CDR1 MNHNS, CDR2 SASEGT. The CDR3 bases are TGTGCCAGCAGTGAGTTCAACAGGGCCCACGAGACCCAGTACTTC. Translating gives CASSEFNRAHETQYF.

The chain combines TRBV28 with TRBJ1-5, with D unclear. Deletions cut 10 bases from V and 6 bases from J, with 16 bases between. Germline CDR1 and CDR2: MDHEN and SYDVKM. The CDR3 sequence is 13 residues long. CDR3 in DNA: TGTGCCATCAACAGCGGACCCCCTCAGCCCCAGCATTTT. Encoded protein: CAINSGPPQPQHF.

The CDR3 loop reads CASAGTSGSINEQFF. CDR3 sequence (DNA): TGTGCCAGCGCTGGGACTAGCGGGTCTATAAATGAGCAGTTCTTC. The chain links TRBV2 to TRBJ2-1; TRBD2 matches at 12 bases. CDR1 SNHLY and CDR2 FYNNEI come from the germline V gene. V lost 8 bases and J lost 7; bases outside the gene matches: 9. This CDR3 spans 15 amino acids.

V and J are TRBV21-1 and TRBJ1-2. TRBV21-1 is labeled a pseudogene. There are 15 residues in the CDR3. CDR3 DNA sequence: TGTGCCAGCAGCAATGGAGGAGCCAAGGGAGGTGGCTACACCTTC. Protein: CASSNGGAKGGGYTF.

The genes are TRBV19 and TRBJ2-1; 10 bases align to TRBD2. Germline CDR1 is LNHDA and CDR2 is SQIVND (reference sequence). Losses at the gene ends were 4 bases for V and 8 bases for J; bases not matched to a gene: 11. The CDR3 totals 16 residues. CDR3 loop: CASSKNRLAGVDEQFF. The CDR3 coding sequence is TGTGCCAGTAGTAAAAACCGGCTAGCGGGAGTGGATGAGCAGTTCTTC.

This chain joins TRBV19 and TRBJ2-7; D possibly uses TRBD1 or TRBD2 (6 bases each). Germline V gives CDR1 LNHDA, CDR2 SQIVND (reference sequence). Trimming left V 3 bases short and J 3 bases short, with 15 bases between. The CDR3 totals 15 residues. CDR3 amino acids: CASSIGGGPGYEQYF. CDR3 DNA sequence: TGTGCCAGTAGTATTGGAGGGGGGCCAGGCTACGAGCAGTACTTC.

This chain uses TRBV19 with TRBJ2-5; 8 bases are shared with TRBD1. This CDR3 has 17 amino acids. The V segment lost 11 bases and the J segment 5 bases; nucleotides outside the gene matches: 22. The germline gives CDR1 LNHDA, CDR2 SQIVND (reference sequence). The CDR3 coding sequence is TGTGCCGTGGCCCCAGTGGGTCCAGGGGGCGGAGGGGAGACCCAGTACTTC. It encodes CAVAPVGPGGGGETQYF. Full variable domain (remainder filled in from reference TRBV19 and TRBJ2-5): DGGITQSPKYLFRKEGQNVTLSCEQNLNHDAMYWYRQDPGQGLRLIYYSQIVNDFQKGDIAEGYSVSREKKESFPLTVTSAQKNPTAFYLCAVAPVGPGGGGETQYFGPGTRLLVL.

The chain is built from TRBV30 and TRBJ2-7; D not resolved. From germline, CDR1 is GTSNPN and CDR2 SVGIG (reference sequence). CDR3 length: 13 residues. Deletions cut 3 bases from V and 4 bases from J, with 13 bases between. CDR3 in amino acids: CAWRPPVRYEQYF. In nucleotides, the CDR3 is TGTGCCTGGAGGCCTCCCGTAAGATACGAGCAGTACTTC.